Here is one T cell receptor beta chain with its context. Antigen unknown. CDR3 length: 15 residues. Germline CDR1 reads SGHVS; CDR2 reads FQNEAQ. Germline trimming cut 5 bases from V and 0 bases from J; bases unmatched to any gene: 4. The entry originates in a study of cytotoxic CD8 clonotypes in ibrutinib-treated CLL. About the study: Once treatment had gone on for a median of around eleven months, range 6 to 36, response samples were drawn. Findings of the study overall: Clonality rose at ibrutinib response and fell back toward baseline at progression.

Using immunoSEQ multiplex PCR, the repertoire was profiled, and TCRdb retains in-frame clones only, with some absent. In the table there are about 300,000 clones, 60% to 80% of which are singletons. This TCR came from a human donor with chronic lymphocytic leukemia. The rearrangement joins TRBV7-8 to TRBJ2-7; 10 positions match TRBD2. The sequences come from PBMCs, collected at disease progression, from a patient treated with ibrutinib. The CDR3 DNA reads TGTGCCAGCAGCGGGACTAGCGTGAGCTCCTACGAGCAGTACTTC. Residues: CASSGTSVSSYEQYF.